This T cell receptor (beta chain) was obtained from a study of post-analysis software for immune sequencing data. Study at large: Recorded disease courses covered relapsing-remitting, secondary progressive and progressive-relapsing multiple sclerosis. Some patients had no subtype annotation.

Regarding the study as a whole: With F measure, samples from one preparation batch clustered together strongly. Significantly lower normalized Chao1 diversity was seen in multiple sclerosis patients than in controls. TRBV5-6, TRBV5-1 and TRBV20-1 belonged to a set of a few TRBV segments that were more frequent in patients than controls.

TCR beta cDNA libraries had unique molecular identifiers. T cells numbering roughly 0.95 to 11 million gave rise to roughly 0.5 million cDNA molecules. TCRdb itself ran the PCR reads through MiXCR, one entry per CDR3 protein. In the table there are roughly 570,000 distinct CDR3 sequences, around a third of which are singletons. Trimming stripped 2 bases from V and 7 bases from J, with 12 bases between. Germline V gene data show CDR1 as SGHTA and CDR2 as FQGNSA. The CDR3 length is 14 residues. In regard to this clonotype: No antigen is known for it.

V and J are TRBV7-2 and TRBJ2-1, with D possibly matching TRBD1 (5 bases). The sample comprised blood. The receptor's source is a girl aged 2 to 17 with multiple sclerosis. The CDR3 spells CASSLLTGANEQFF. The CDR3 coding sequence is TGTGCCAGCAGCTTATTAACAGGCGCTAATGAGCAGTTCTTC.